This T cell receptor (beta chain) stems from a study of T cells in Graves' hyperthyroidism and ophthalmopathy (dated by TCRdb to about 2019). With respect to the entire study: Peripheral blood was sampled at the time of initial diagnosis, prior to any treatment. According to the paper, TCR Vbeta CDR3 sequencing was carried out on 120 to 150 peripheral blood samples, which came from about 45 ophthalmopathy, 75 or so hyperthyroidism and roughly 17 progressor patients. After blood sampling, hyperthyroidism patients were treated with methimazole at a starting dose of 30 mg daily, and ophthalmopathy patients were treated with high-dose intravenous methylprednisolone. In roughly six Graves' hyperthyroidism patients, the study also compared T-cell repertoires from thyroid tissue with T-cell repertoires from blood. For training and testing, the roughly 97 patients in the discovery cohort were randomly divided in a 7:3 ratio. To identify TCR V-J signatures that set the groups apart, the researchers used a discovery cohort of more than 95 patients, made up of 43 with Graves' ophthalmopathy and some 60 with stable Graves' hyperthyroidism. Prospective prediction of ophthalmopathy was tested in an independent validation cohort of approximately 18 hyperthyroidism patients and roughly 16 patients who later progressed to ophthalmopathy.

A patient counted as having stable Graves' hyperthyroidism if no progression to ophthalmopathy occurred over 18 months of follow-up. The hyperthyroidism patients were between 18 and 65 years old and newly diagnosed, with a disease duration of less than 2 months. Exclusion was applied to patients with uncontrolled infections, other autoimmune diseases, pregnancy or lactation. Diagnoses relied on clinical symptoms, serum thyroxine and TRAb, thyroid ultrasound and orbital computed tomography. Ficoll-Paque density gradient centrifugation was used to isolate PBMCs from under 11 ml of fresh peripheral blood. Total RNA was extracted with Trizol reagent, and quality was checked on an Agilent 2100 Bioanalyzer. Amplification of TCR beta CDR3 regions was carried out from RNA transcripts. The TCR CDR3 was subjected to a first round of RT-PCR using the HTBI primer set and the Qiagen OneStep RT-PCR kit. A second multiplex PCR round built the libraries, followed by size selection and purification. Sequencing of the libraries was done on an Illumina HiSeq2000 using paired-end 100 bp reads. Regarding the original processing steps: Raw data were processed with SOAPnuke, discarding reads with adapters, uncalled bases, mean Phred below 15, or no exact constant-primer or identifier match. High-quality paired reads were merged with COPE v1.2.5, and unique nucleotide sequences were defined as clonotypes. MiTCR v1.1 was used to align the clonotypes against IMGT TRBV, TRBD and TRBJ reference segments. The analysis included only V-J combinations with a frequency above 0.0001, which together covered around 99% of the repertoires. A TCS score was defined as the ratio of F50 (clonal expansion) to E x V (chaos), with BLOSUM62-based TCRdist applied between CDR3 peptides within each V-J. Welch's t-statistics and random forest reduced 514 V-J features to about 13, which were used in a naive Bayes classifier (R e1071). The public sequencing data were trimmed at Q25 with fastp and processed into clonotypes with MiXCR by TCRdb, which kept only in-frame beta chains. CDR3 protein duplicates are merged, each entry listing the most common genes and DNA. It is TCRdb's table, rather than the study itself, that gives the V and J calls and clone size. A total of roughly 380,000 distinct CDR3 sequences appear in this sample, about 13% of them only once. Clones ranked in the top ten supply 5.3% of the sample.

This clonotype was recorded at least ten times. Its antigen is currently not known. No much larger clone exists at a distance of one base, and base qualities are not known. From the germline V gene, CDR1 is SQVTM and CDR2 is ANQGSEA. Measured from the cysteine to the phenylalanine, the CDR3 is 14 residues long. CDR3 DNA only is kept here, 42 bases in frame from base 1. V is pared back by 7 bases and J by 1 base, with 14 bases lying between the germline termini. Paper-wide results and their limitations: A model built on a 13 V-J signature distinguished ophthalmopathy from stable hyperthyroidism, reaching about 89% sensitivity and around 81% specificity in cross-validation and 80%/75% in testing. In validation, the model predicted progression to ophthalmopathy a median of roughly six months before onset, with 65% to 71% sensitivity and nearly 75% specificity. Most expanded thyroid clonotypes (frequency above 0.001) were also detected in blood, a finding suggesting that blood repertoires may reflect thyroid immune responses. No statistical method was used to set the sample size in advance, and investigators knew the group allocation.

In this chain, TRBV29-1 is recombined with TRBJ2-1; a weak D assignment points to TRBD1 (5 bases agree). Sequenced sample: blood. The sequence came from a young woman with Graves' hyperthyroidism. Here is the DNA: TGCAGCGGGGGCGACATGGTGTCCTACAATGAGCAGTTCTTC. The translation is CSGGDMVSYNEQFF.